Listed below are T cell receptor beta chains from one sample, sequenced in a study of CD8 T cells in Susac syndrome. TCRdb analysed the immunoSEQ multiplex PCR reads with MiXCR anew, one entry per CDR3 protein. Counted here are approximately 230,000 distinct CDR3 sequences, about 93% occurring once; the ten biggest clones make up 0.06% to 0.08%. The material sequenced was CD4+ T cells from PBMCs. All receptors derive from a human donor with multiple sclerosis. Each CDR3 is given with its conserved first and last residue. The D gene is left open where the match is weak. Where a row states a size, it is once, few, many or the class of an expanded clone; other rows omit it.

d_call	v_call	clone_size	j_call	cdr3_nt	cdr3_aa
TRBD1	TRBV29-1	.	TRBJ2-5	TGCAGCGTTGCAACAGGGGGCGTGGAGACCCAGTACTTC	CSVATGGVETQYF
.	TRBV4-1	.	TRBJ2-4	TGCGCCAGCAGCCAAGTCCAAATAGCCAAAAACATTCAGTACTTC	CASSQVQIAKNIQYF
TRBD1	TRBV29-1	.	TRBJ2-3	TGCAGCGCAACCGAGGGGGCCAGCACAGATACGCAGTATTTT	CSATEGASTDTQYF
.	TRBV24-1	.	TRBJ1-2	TGTGCCACCAGTGAAACAGGGAGAGATGGCTACACCTTC	CATSETGRDGYTF
.	TRBV7-8	once	TRBJ1-5	TGTGCCAGCAGCTTAGCTGGGTGGCAGCCCCAGCATTTT	CASSLAGWQPQHF
TRBD2	TRBV20-1	.	TRBJ2-1	TGCAGTGCTAGAGATGGCGGGGGGTCCAGGAGTTCCTACAATGAGCAGTTCTTC	CSARDGGGSRSSYNEQFF
.	TRBV29-1	.	TRBJ1-1	TGCAGCGTTCGGAGGCCCTTTGGCGGCGGGAACACTGAAGCTTTCTTT	CSVRRPFGGGNTEAFF
.	TRBV3-1	.	TRBJ1-5	TGTGCCAGCAGCCAAGGGTTACAACCGAATCAGCCCCAGCATTTT	CASSQGLQPNQPQHF
.	TRBV7-9	.	TRBJ1-2	TGTGCCAGCAGCTTAGTAGGACCGGGCTATGGCTACACCTTC	CASSLVGPGYGYTF
.	TRBV12-3/TRBV12-4	.	TRBJ1-5	TGTGCCAGCAATACCTGGAACAGCAATCAGCCCCAGCATTTT	CASNTWNSNQPQHF
.	TRBV5-1	few	TRBJ2-7	TGCGCCAGCAGCGGCCCACCGTCGGCCTACGAGCAGTACTTC	CASSGPPSAYEQYF
.	TRBV12-3/TRBV12-4	few	TRBJ2-1	TGTGCCAGCAGTTTGGGGGCCTACAATGAGCAGTTCTTC	CASSLGAYNEQFF
.	TRBV5-1	once	TRBJ1-5	TGCGCCAGCAGCTTAGGCCCAGGGGACGGCAATCAGCCCCAGCATTTT	CASSLGPGDGNQPQHF
.	TRBV5-4	.	TRBJ2-5	TGTGCCAGCAGCTTGGGACCCCTAGAGGGGCAAGAGACCCAGTACTTC	CASSLGPLEGQETQYF
.	TRBV12-3/TRBV12-4	.	TRBJ1-2	TGTGCCAGCAGTTTGGGCCCACAGACGGAGGCCTACACCTTC	CASSLGPQTEAYTF
TRBD1	TRBV15	.	TRBJ2-7	TGTGCCACCAGCCCCCACCGGGACAGGAGCTACGAGCAGTACTTC	CATSPHRDRSYEQYF
TRBD1	TRBV10-3	.	TRBJ2-5	TGTGCCATCAGCGAGACAGGGGCCCAAGAGACCCAGTACTTC	CAISETGAQETQYF
TRBD2	TRBV19	.	TRBJ2-1	TGTGCCAGTAGTATGGCACTAGCGGGCGAGCAGTTCTTC	CASSMALAGEQFF
.	TRBV5-6	.	TRBJ1-3	TGTGCCAGCAGCCGGGTCGGAAACACCATATATTTT	CASSRVGNTIYF
.	TRBV24-1	few	TRBJ2-5	TGTGCCACCGGCCAGGGAGAGACCCAGTACTTC	CATGQGETQYF
.	TRBV2	.	TRBJ1-1	TGTACCAGGACCCGACCTCCCGGGAACACTGAAGCTTTCTTT	CTRTRPPGNTEAFF
.	TRBV15	.	TRBJ2-5	TGTGCCACCAGCAGAGACGGATTACCAGAGACCCAGTACTTC	CATSRDGLPETQYF
.	TRBV30	.	TRBJ2-5	TGTGCCTGGAGTGTTGAGGGGAGAGGGTTAGAGACCCAGTACTTC	CAWSVEGRGLETQYF